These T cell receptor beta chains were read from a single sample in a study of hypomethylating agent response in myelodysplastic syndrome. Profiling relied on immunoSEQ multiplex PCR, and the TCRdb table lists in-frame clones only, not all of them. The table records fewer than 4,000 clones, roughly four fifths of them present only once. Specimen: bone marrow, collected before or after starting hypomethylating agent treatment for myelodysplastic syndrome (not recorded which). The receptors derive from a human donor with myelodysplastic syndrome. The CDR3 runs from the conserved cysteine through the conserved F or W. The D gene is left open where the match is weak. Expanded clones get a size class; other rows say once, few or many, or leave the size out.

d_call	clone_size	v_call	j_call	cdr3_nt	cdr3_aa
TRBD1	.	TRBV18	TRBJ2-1	TGTGCCAGCTCGTCAACAGGGGGATTAGGCAATGAGCAGTTCTTC	CASSSTGGLGNEQFF
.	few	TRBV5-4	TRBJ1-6	TGTGCCAGCAGCTCCCAGGGATGGGACTCACCCCTCCACTTT	CASSSQGWDSPLHF
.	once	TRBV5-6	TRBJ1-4	TGTGCCAGCTCGGAAGGGCGGTTTTCTAATGAAAAACTGTTTTTT	CASSEGRFSNEKLFF
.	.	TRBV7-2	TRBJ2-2	TGTGCCAGCAGCTTAGAAACCCTGAGGGGTTTAAACACCGGGGAGCTGTTTTTT	CASSLETLRGLNTGELFF
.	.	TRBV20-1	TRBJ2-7	TGCAGTGCTAGAGAAAACCACGAGCAGTACTTC	CSARENHEQYF
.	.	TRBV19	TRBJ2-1	TGTGCCAGTAGTATAAGGACCAACTATGGGTACAATGAGCAGTTCTTC	CASSIRTNYGYNEQFF
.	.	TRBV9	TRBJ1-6	TGTGCCAGCAGCAATCGGGACACAAACTCACCCCTCCACTTT	CASSNRDTNSPLHF
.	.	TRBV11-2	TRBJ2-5	TGTGCCAGCAGTCGGAGGGAGACCCAGTACTTC	CASSRRETQYF
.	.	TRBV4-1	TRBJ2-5	TGCGCCAGCAGCCCCGGAGGGGATGAGACCCAGTACTTC	CASSPGGDETQYF
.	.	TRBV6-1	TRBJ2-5	TGTGCCAGCAGTGAAAGCCCGACCGGGACACCCCAAGAGACCCAGTACTTC	CASSESPTGTPQETQYF
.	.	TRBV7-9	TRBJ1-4	TGTGCCAGCAGCTTAGGATCAGGTGAAAAACTGTTTTTT	CASSLGSGEKLFF
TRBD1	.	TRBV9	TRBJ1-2	TGTGCCAGCAGCACCTCAGGGGGCGCGTACTACACCTTC	CASSTSGGAYYTF
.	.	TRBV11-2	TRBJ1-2	TGTGCCAGCAGCCGGGGGGCGGGCTATGGCTACACCTTC	CASSRGAGYGYTF
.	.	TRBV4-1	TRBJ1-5	TGCGCCAGCAGCCAAGAGGGCCTTTATCAGCCCCAGCATTTT	CASSQEGLYQPQHF
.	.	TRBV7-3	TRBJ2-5	TGTGCCAGCGCGAGGGGGGTCCGAGAGACCCAGTACTTC	CASARGVRETQYF
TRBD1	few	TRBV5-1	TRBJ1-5	TGCGCCAGCAGCTTCGGGACAGGGGGAAACAATCAGCCCCAGCATTTT	CASSFGTGGNNQPQHF
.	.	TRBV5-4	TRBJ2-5	TGTGCCAGCAGCTTGCTAGGGATGGAGACCCAGTACTTC	CASSLLGMETQYF
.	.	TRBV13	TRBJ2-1	TGTGCCAGCAGCTTAGATGGCAATGAGCAGTTCTTC	CASSLDGNEQFF
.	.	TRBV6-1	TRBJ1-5	TGTGCCAGCAGTCTATATTTCAATCAGCCCCAGCATTTT	CASSLYFNQPQHF
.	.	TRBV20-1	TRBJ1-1	TGCAGTGCTAGAGATCTCGGCCGAGCTTTCTTT	CSARDLGRAFF
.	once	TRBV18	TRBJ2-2	TGTGCCAGCTCACCACGGAACCTGAATGGCGGGGAGCTGTTTTTT	CASSPRNLNGGELFF
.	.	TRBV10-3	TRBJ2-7	TGTGCCTCCTGGTCGGGGACCTACGAGCAGTACTTC	CASWSGTYEQYF
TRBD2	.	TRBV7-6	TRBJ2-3	TGTGCCAGCAGCCCTTTTGGTGCGGGGGGGACAGATACGCAGTATTTT	CASSPFGAGGTDTQYF
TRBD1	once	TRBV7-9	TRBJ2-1	TGTGCCAGCAGCCCCGTGACAGGGGACACCTACAATGAGCAGTTCTTC	CASSPVTGDTYNEQFF
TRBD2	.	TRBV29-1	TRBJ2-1	TGCAGCGTAGCCACTAGCGGGGTCTACAATGAGCAGTTCTTC	CSVATSGVYNEQFF
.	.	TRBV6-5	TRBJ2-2	TGTGCCAGCAGTTACTCTCCGACGGGTACGGGGCAGCTGTTTTTT	CASSYSPTGTGQLFF